The rows below give T cell receptor beta chains drawn from one sample of a study of blood T cell repertoires in COVID-19. Generated by immunoSEQ multiplex PCR, the TCRdb table keeps only in-frame clones and is missing some. The table records about 97,000 clones, almost 80% of them present only once. The sequenced sample consisted of peripheral blood. These receptors came from a man in his fifties or sixties with active or convalescent COVID-19. Both conserved end residues are part of each CDR3. The order of the fields is CDR3 length, V gene, J gene, clone size, D gene, CDR3 DNA, CDR3 protein. D genes are given only for firm matches. Clone size is given for some rows only: seen once, a few or many times, or a class if the clone is expanded.

19,TRBV29-1,TRBJ2-3,NA,TRBD2,TGCAGCGTTGAAGGAACTAGCGGGAGAGAGGGGAGCAGCACAGATACGCAGTATTTT,CSVEGTSGREGSSTDTQYF
15,TRBV2,TRBJ2-2,NA,TRBD1,TGTGCCAGCAGTGGTCAGGGGGCGCGAACCGGGGAGCTGTTTTTT,CASSGQGARTGELFF
14,TRBV19,TRBJ1-3,NA,TRBD1,TGTGCCAGTGCCCGGGACAGCTCTGGAAACACCATATATTTT,CASARDSSGNTIYF
14,TRBV5-4,TRBJ2-1,once,NA,TGTGCCAGCAGCTCTCGGACAGAGTACAATGAGCAGTTCTTC,CASSSRTEYNEQFF
16,TRBV19,TRBJ2-5,NA,NA,TGTGCCAGTAGCGAGGGCGCGGGAATCACCCAAGAGACCCAGTACTTC,CASSEGAGITQETQYF
15,TRBV27,TRBJ2-1,NA,NA,TGTGCCAGCAGTTTATTGGGCCCTCAACACAATGAGCAGTTCTTC,CASSLLGPQHNEQFF
17,TRBV11-2,TRBJ2-5,once,NA,TGTGCCAGCAGCTTAGACCTAGCACTGGGTACCCAAGAGACCCAGTACTTC,CASSLDLALGTQETQYF
15,TRBV7-6,TRBJ1-1,NA,NA,TGTGCCAGCAGCCTATCGACAGGACAGAACACTGAAGCTTTCTTT,CASSLSTGQNTEAFF
13,TRBV5-1,TRBJ1-2,NA,NA,TGCGCCAGCAGCTTGAACAGGGAGTATGGCTACACCTTC,CASSLNREYGYTF
13,TRBV14,TRBJ1-2,NA,NA,TGTGCCAGCAGCCTGGTCGAGCAACATGGCTACACCTTC,CASSLVEQHGYTF
17,TRBV7-7,TRBJ2-2,NA,TRBD1,TGTGCTAGCAGCTTAGGGAGTGGGACAGGCCACACCGGGGAGCTGTTTTTT,CASSLGSGTGHTGELFF
13,TRBV12-3/TRBV12-4,TRBJ2-7,few,NA,TGTGCCAGCAGCTCAGGGGCCTCCTACGAGCAGTACTTC,CASSSGASYEQYF
14,TRBV18,TRBJ1-4,NA,NA,TGTGCCAGCTCATCAGGGGTTTCTAATGAAAAACTGTTTTTT,CASSSGVSNEKLFF
15,TRBV6-2/TRBV6-3,TRBJ1-6,NA,TRBD1,TGTGCCAGCAGTCCAGACAGGGTGTGGTATTCACCCCTCCACTTT,CASSPDRVWYSPLHF
13,TRBV30,TRBJ1-4,NA,NA,TGTGCCTGGCAGACAGGCCCTAATGAAAAACTGTTTTTT,CAWQTGPNEKLFF
17,TRBV30,TRBJ1-1,NA,TRBD1,TGTGCCTGGAGTGTGTCGGACAGGGGTCATTCGAACACTGAAGCTTTCTTT,CAWSVSDRGHSNTEAFF